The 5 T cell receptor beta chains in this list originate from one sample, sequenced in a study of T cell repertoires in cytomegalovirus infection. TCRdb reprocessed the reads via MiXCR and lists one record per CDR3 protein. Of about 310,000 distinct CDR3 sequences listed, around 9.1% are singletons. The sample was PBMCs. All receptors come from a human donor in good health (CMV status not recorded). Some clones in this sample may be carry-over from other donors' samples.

The CDR3: CASGGTGYNEKLFF. CDR3 DNA sequence: TGTGCCAGCGGGGGGACAGGGTATAATGAAAAACTGTTTTTT. This chain connects TRBV2 to TRBJ1-4; 9 bases map to TRBD1. There are 14 residues in the CDR3. Germline loops: CDR1 SNHLY, CDR2 FYNNEI. J gave up 4 bases and V 8 bases, and 5 bases lay outside the gene matches. Full variable domain (outside the CDR3, taken from reference TRBV2 and TRBJ1-4): EPEVTQTPSHQVTQMGQEVILRCVPISNHLYFYWYRQILGQKVEFLVSFYNNEISEKSEIFDDQFSVERPDGSNFTLKIRSTKLEDSAMYFCASGGTGYNEKLFFGSGTQLSVL.

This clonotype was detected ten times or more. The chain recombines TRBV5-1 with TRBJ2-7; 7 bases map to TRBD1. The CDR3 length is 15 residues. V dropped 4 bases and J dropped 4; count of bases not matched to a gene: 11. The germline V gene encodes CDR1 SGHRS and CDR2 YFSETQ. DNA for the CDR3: TGCGCCAGCAGCCCCAGGGGGACAGACACTTACGAGCAGTACTTC. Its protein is CASSPRGTDTYEQYF.

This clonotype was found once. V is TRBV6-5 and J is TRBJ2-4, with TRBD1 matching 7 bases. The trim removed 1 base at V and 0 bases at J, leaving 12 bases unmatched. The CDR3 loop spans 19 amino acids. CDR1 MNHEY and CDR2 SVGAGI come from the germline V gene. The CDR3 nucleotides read TGTGCCAGCAGTTACTGGGTTTCTCTTGACAGGGTAGCCAAAAACATTCAGTACTTC. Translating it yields CASSYWVSLDRVAKNIQYF.

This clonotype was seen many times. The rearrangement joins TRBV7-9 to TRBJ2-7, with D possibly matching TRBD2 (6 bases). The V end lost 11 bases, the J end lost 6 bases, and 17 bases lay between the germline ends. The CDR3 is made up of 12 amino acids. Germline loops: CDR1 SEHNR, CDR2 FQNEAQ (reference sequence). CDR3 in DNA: TGTGCCGGGTCGCGGGATGGCGGCGAGCAGTACTTC. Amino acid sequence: CAGSRDGGEQYF.

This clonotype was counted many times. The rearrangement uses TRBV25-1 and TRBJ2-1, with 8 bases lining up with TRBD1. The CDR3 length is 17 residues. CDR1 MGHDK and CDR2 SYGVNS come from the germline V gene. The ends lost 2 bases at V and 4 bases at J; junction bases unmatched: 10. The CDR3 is CASSEPEPGQAYNEQFF. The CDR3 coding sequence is TGTGCCAGCAGTGAACCTGAACCGGGACAGGCTTACAATGAGCAGTTCTTC.